This T cell receptor (beta chain) was identified in a study of blood T cell repertoires in COVID-19. Assay used: immunoSEQ multiplex PCR; TCRdb lists only in-frame clones, some missing. The sample includes roughly 170,000 clones, about 90% of them seen just once. This CDR3 region has 13 residues. Germline lookup yields CDR1 LNHNV and CDR2 YYDKDF (reference sequence). V was clipped by 5 bases and J by 1 base, with 8 bases between them. The V call is TRBV15, the J call TRBJ1-2; D call uncertain. Sequencing used peripheral blood. The clonotype was recovered from a man between 70 and 80 years old with active or convalescent COVID-19. Written as DNA, the CDR3 is TGTGCCACCAGCGGTGAGGGTAACTATGGCTACACCTTC. This codes for CATSGEGNYGYTF.